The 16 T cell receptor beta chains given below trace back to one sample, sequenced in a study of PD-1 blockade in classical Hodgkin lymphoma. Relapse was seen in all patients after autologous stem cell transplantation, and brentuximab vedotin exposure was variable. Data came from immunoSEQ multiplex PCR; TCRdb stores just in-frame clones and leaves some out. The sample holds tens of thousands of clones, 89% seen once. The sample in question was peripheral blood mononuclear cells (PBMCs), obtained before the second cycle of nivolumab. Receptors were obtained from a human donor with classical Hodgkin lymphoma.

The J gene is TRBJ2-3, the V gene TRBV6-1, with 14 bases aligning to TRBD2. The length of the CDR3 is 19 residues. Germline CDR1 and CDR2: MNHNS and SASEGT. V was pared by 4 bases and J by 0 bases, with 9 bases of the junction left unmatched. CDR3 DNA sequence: TGTGCCAGCAGTGTTCGACTAGCGGGAGGGCCGGGAAGCACAGATACGCAGTATTTT. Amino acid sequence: CASSVRLAGGPGSTDTQYF.

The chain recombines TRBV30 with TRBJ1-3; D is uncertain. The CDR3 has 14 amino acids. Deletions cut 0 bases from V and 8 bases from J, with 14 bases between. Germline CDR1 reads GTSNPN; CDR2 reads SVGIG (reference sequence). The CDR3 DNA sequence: TGTGCCTGGAGTGTACCGCAGGTTTTACACACCATATATTTT. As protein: CAWSVPQVLHTIYF.

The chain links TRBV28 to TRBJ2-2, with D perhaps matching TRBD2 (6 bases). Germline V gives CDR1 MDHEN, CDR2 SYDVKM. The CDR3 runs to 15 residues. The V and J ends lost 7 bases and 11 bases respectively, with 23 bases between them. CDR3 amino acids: CASTGTGTPRLELFF. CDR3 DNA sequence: TGTGCCAGCACGGGGACCGGGACTCCTCGCCTCGAGCTGTTTTTT.

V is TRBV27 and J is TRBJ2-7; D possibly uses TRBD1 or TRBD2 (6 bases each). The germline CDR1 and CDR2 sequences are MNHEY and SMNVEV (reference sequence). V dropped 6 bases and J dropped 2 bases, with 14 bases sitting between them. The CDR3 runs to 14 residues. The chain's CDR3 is CASRAGQDTYEQYF. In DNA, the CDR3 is TGTGCCAGCAGGGCGGGACAAGATACCTACGAGCAGTACTTC.

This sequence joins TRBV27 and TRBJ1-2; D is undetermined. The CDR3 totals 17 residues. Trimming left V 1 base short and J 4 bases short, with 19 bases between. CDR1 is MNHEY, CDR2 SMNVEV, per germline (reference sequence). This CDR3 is CASSLFSVGRPVYGYTF. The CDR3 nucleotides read TGTGCCAGCAGTTTATTTTCGGTGGGCAGGCCGGTCTATGGCTACACCTTC.

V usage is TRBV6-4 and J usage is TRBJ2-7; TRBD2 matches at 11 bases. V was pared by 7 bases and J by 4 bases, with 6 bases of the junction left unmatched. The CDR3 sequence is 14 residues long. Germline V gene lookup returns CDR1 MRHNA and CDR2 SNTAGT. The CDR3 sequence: CASIGLAGPYEQYF. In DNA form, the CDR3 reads TGTGCCAGCATAGGACTAGCGGGTCCGTACGAGCAGTACTTC.

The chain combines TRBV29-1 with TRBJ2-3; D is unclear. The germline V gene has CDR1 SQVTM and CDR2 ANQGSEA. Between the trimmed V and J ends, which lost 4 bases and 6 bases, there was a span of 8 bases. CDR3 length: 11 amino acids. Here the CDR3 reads CSVADSDTQYF. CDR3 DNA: TGCAGCGTTGCAGACTCGGATACGCAGTATTTT.

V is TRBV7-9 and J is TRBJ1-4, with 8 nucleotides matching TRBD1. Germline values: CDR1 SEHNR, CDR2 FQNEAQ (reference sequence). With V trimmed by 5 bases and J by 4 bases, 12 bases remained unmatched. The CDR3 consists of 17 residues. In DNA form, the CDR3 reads TGTGCCAGCAGCCCCGGACAGGGCTCGCCTCTTAATGAAAAACTGTTTTTT. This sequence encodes CASSPGQGSPLNEKLFF.

The CDR3: CASAGGPDTGELFF. The DNA of the CDR3 is TGTGCCAGTGCGGGAGGGCCGGACACCGGGGAGCTGTTTTTT. The genes are TRBV7-8 and TRBJ2-2, with 9 bases matching TRBD2. Trimming at V came to 9 bases and at J to 3 bases, leaving 5 bases not matched to a gene. The V gene's germline CDR1 is SGHVS and CDR2 FQNEAQ. The CDR3 runs to 14 residues. The whole variable domain, filled in from reference TRBV7-8 and TRBJ2-2, reads GAGVSQSPRYKVAKRGQDVALRCDPISGHVSLFWYQQALGQGPEFLTYFQNEAQLDKSGLPSDRFFAERPEGSVSTLKIQRTQQEDSAVYLCASAGGPDTGELFFGEGSRLTVL.

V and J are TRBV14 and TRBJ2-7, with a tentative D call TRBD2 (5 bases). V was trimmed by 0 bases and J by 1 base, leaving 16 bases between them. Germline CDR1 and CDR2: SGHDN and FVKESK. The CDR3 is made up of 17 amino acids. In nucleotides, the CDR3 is TGTGCCAGCAGCCAAGATACTAGGAGACACGGGTCCTACGAGCAGTACTTC. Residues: CASSQDTRRHGSYEQYF.

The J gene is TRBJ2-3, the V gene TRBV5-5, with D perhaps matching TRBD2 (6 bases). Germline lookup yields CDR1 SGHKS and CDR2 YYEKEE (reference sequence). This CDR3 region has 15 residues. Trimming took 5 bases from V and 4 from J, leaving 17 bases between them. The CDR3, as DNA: TGTGCCAGCAGTTCGCCATGGAGGGGTCCAGATACGCAGTATTTT. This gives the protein CASSSPWRGPDTQYF. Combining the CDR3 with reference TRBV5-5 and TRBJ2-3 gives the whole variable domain DAGVTQSPTHLIKTRGQQVTLRCSPISGHKSVSWYQQVLGQGPQFIFQYYEKEERGRGNFPDRFSARQFPNYSSELNVNALLLGDSALYLCASSSPWRGPDTQYFGPGTRLTVL.

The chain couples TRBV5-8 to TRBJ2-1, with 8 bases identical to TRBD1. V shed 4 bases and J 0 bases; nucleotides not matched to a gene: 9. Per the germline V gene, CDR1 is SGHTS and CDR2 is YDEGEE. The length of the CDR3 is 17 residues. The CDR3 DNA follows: TGTGCCAGCAGCATAGGACAGGGCCCTCACTCCTACAATGAGCAGTTCTTC. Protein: CASSIGQGPHSYNEQFF.

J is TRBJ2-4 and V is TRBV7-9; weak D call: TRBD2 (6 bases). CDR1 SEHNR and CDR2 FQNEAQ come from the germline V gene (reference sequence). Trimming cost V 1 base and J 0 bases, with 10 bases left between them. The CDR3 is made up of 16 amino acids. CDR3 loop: CASSLEWGLAKNIQYF. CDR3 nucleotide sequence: TGTGCCAGCAGCTTAGAGTGGGGACTAGCCAAAAACATTCAGTACTTC.

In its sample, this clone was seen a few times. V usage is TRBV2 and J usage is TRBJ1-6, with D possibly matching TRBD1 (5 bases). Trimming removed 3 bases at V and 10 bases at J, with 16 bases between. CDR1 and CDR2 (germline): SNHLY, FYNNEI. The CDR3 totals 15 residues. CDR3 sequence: CASSDGDRRGSPLHF. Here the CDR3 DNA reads TGTGCCAGCAGTGACGGGGACCGACGGGGATCACCCCTCCACTTT.

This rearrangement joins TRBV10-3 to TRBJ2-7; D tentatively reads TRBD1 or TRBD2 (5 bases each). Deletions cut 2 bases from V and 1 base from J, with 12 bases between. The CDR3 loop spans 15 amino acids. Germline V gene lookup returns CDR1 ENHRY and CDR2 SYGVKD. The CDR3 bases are TGTGCCATCAGTGAGGAGTGGGGGTATTCCTACGAGCAGTACTTC. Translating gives CAISEEWGYSYEQYF.

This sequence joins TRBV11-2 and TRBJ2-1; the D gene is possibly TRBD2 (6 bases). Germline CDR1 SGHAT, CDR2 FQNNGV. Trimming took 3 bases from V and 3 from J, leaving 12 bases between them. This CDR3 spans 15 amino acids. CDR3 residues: CASSFGGMVYNEQFF. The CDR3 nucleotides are TGTGCCAGCAGCTTTGGAGGGATGGTCTACAATGAGCAGTTCTTC.